This TCR beta chain was sequenced during a study of blood T cell repertoires in COVID-19. Per the original data handling: Nucleated cell number was recorded as an estimate derived from reference gene primer amplification. The method was immunoSEQ multiplex PCR; TCRdb's version includes in-frame clones alone and lacks a portion of them. The V and J calls and clone size were taken over from that table, and D and trimming were inferred from the DNA. The table records tens of thousands of clones, about 91% of them present only once. The CDR3 loop spans 17 amino acids. V was pared by 8 bases and J by 3 bases, with 18 bases of the junction left unmatched. Germline V gene lookup returns CDR1 SEHNR and CDR2 FQNEAQ (reference sequence).

The TCR comes from an elderly woman with acute or convalescent COVID-19. Sample: peripheral blood. J is TRBJ2-5 and V is TRBV7-9; 7 bases match TRBD2. The CDR3 here is CASAPWRGGSGEETQYF. The CDR3 nucleotides read TGTGCCAGCGCTCCGTGGCGGGGCGGGAGTGGCGAAGAGACCCAGTACTTC.